This TCR beta chain was sequenced in a study of blood T cell repertoires in COVID-19. For the study at large: Acute and convalescent COVID-19 samples came from the United States, Italy and Spain. T cells, B-cell-depleted T cells, or PBMCs provided the cDNA or gDNA that served as material.

Trimming removed 3 bases from V and 1 base from J, with 9 bases in between. CDR3 size: 14 residues. Per the germline V gene, CDR1 is SEHNR and CDR2 is FQNEAQ (reference sequence). Under the authors' procedure: The authors estimated nucleated cell counts from reference gene primer amplification. Assay: immunoSEQ multiplex PCR; the TCRdb copy retains only in-frame clones and omits some. V, J and clone size are taken as reported in that table, and D and trimming were inferred from the DNA itself. Here the sample spans 200,000 to 300,000 clones, about 86% being singletons. This rearrangement joins TRBV7-9 to TRBJ1-1; tentatively, D is TRBD1 (5 bases). Sequencing was carried out using peripheral blood. The clonotype was recovered from a man aged 30-40 years with active or convalescent COVID-19. The CDR3 sequence: CASSFSGSNTEAFF. CDR3 DNA sequence: TGTGCCAGCAGCTTCTCAGGGTCGAACACTGAAGCTTTCTTT.